The 23 T cell receptor beta chains presented below share a single source sample, sequenced in a study of CD8+CD57+ T cells in acquired aplastic anemia. The sequenced patients had an expansion of CD8+CD57+ cells seen by flow cytometry. CDR3 and TCR beta VDJ profiling relied on genomic DNA as the template. TCRdb re-called the reads through MiXCR, storing one row per CDR3 protein. The sample lists about 180,000 distinct CDR3 sequences, less than 50% seen once, with 10% to 15% in the top ten. The sample comprised sorted CD4+, CD8+, or CD8+CD57+ T cells (not recorded which) from PBMCs. The source of these receptors is a human donor with aplastic anemia.

Ten or more counts support this clonotype. The rearrangement joins TRBV4-2 to TRBJ2-5; 14 bases align to TRBD2. Trimming at V came to 1 base and at J to 1 base, leaving 2 bases not matched to a gene. The CDR3 is 17 amino acids. Looked up from germline, CDR1 is LGHNA and CDR2 is YNFKEQ. Written as DNA, the CDR3 is TGTGCCAGCAGCCAAGGACTAGCGGGGGGGACCCAAGAGACCCAGTACTTC. This sequence encodes CASSQGLAGGTQETQYF.

The V and J genes are TRBV20-1 and TRBJ2-5, with D uncertain. This CDR3 is built from 15 residues. V was cut by 3 bases and J by 5 bases, with 19 bases left in between. Germline V gene data show CDR1 as DFQATT and CDR2 as SNEGSKA (reference sequence). CDR3: CSASKGPFLGETQYF. The CDR3 nucleotides read TGCAGTGCTAGCAAGGGCCCCTTTTTAGGCGAGACCCAGTACTTC.

The chain carries TRBV2 and TRBJ1-2, with D maybe TRBD1 (5 bases). From germline, CDR1 is SNHLY and CDR2 FYNNEI. This CDR3 comprises 11 residues. V was shortened by 8 bases and J by 7 bases, with 11 bases between the two germline ends. The CDR3 loop is CASVQRGGYTF. DNA for the CDR3: TGTGCCAGCGTTCAAAGGGGTGGCTACACCTTC.

This chain connects TRBV6-1 to TRBJ2-1; 11 bases align to TRBD2. The V gene's germline CDR1 is MNHNS and CDR2 SASEGT. The CDR3 extends over 15 amino acids. The trim removed 6 bases at V and 4 bases at J, leaving 5 bases unmatched. This chain's CDR3 is CASRAGTSGYNEQFF. In DNA form, the CDR3 reads TGTGCCAGCAGGGCCGGGACTAGCGGATACAATGAGCAGTTCTTC.

This clonotype was counted a single time. A much larger clone lies one base from this, so it may be a read error. This is likely a read error, given that the CDR3 carries no conserved phenylalanine or tryptophan at its end. This chain links TRBV6-5 with TRBJ1-1; D not certain. Deletions cut 2 bases from V and 5 bases from J, with 9 bases between. From germline, CDR1 is MNHEY and CDR2 SVGAGI. This CDR3 is 13 amino acids long. The CDR3 region has the DNA TGTGCCAGCAGTTACCGCGTTGAAACTGAAGCTTTCTCT. The encoded protein is CASSYRVETEAFS.

The chain has TRBV15 and TRBJ2-7; 7 bases are a match to TRBD1. The CDR3 sequence is 13 residues long. Germline V gene sequence: CDR1 LNHNV, CDR2 YYDKDF (reference sequence). With 1 base clipped from V and 8 bases from J, the junction kept 5 bases outside the gene matches. DNA for the CDR3: TGTGCCACCAGCAGAGCACAGGGGTTCAAGCAGTACTTC. Translating it yields CATSRAQGFKQYF.

This clonotype was seen more than once but under ten times. V and J are TRBV12-3 or TRBV12-4 and TRBJ2-7; TRBD2 aligns across 11 bases. This CDR3 region has 17 residues. V lost 6 bases to trimming and J lost 0 bases; unmatched junction nucleotides: 10. As DNA, the CDR3 is TGTGCCAGCAGACAAACTAGCGGGGGTATCCCCTCCTACGAGCAGTACTTC. Its translation is CASRQTSGGIPSYEQYF.

The chain employs TRBV29-1 and TRBJ1-5; TRBD1 might be the D (5 bases). Trimming took 4 bases from V and 4 from J, leaving 11 bases between them. The germline V gene has CDR1 SQVTM and CDR2 ANQGSEA. There are 13 residues in the CDR3. CDR3 in amino acids: CSVVEGTNQPQHF. The CDR3 DNA sequence: TGCAGCGTTGTAGAGGGGACGAATCAGCCCCAGCATTTT.

A note on this clonotype: With a much larger clone just one base away, this may be a read error. The chain is built from TRBV11-2 and TRBJ2-1; no clear D gene. Trimming removed 4 bases from V and 8 bases from J, with 18 bases in between. CDR3 length: 15 amino acids. Germline CDR1 reads SGHAT; CDR2 reads FQNNGV. The CDR3 nucleotides are TGTGCCAGCAGCTGGGGTCGACAAGATTACGATGAGCAGTTCTTC. Translated, it gives CASSWGRQDYDEQFF.

The rearrangement uses TRBV6-1 and TRBJ2-1; 15 nucleotides line up with TRBD2. The V and J ends lost 4 bases and 7 bases, in that order; junction bases with no gene match: 11. CDR3 length equals 18 residues. Germline V gene data show CDR1 as MNHNS and CDR2 as SASEGT. Written as DNA, the CDR3 is TGTGCCAGCAGTGGGGGGCCGACAGGGACTAGCGGGGGGAATGAGCAGTTCTTC. The encoded protein is CASSGGPTGTSGGNEQFF.

The sample holds many counts of this clonotype. The chain joins TRBV7-9 to TRBJ1-5, with a possible D match to TRBD1 (6 bases). CDR1 SEHNR and CDR2 FQNEAQ come from the germline V gene (reference sequence). The germline V and J ends were trimmed by 1 base and 4 bases, with 11 bases remaining between them. The CDR3 covers 15 residues. The CDR3 DNA reads TGTGCCAGCAGCTTAGGGGGGCAGAGAAATCAGCCCCAGCATTTT. Its translation is CASSLGGQRNQPQHF.

V usage is TRBV15 and J usage is TRBJ1-1, with D hard to call. The CDR3 covers 12 residues. V shed 1 base and J shed 5 bases, with 5 bases lying between them. Germline-derived CDR1 and CDR2 are LNHNV and YYDKDF (reference sequence). In DNA form, the CDR3 reads TGTGCCACCAGCAGAGCCTGGACTGAAGCTTTCTTT. The encoded protein is CATSRAWTEAFF.

Written as DNA, the CDR3 is TGCAGTGCTAGAGATCCCGCGACTAGCGGGAGGGACAATGAGCAGTTCTTC. It is translated as CSARDPATSGRDNEQFF. The chain couples TRBV20-1 to TRBJ2-1, with 14 bases fitting TRBD2. The junction had 6 bases not matched to a gene; V was cut back by 0 bases and J by 5 bases. Germline V gene sequence: CDR1 DFQATT, CDR2 SNEGSKA (reference sequence). The CDR3 is made up of 17 amino acids.

This clonotype was recorded many times. The chain has TRBV6-1 and TRBJ1-1, with 8 bases aligning to TRBD1. Trimming cost V 4 bases and J 4 bases; bases outside gene matches: 8. Germline CDR1 reads MNHNS; CDR2 reads SASEGT. The CDR3 sequence is 15 residues long. The CDR3 loop reads CASSVGAGGTTEAFF. CDR3 DNA sequence: TGTGCCAGCAGTGTCGGCGCAGGGGGCACCACTGAAGCTTTCTTT.

This clonotype has just a few counts. The chain has TRBV15 and TRBJ2-7, with D perhaps TRBD1 or TRBD2 (5 bases each). CDR1 and CDR2 (germline): LNHNV, YYDKDF (reference sequence). Trimming took off 1 base at V and 0 bases at J, with 10 bases between the two ends. The CDR3 covers 15 residues. Written as DNA, the CDR3 is TGTGCCACCAGCAGAGGGGGGTACTTCTCCTACGAGCAGTACTTC. The encoded protein is CATSRGGYFSYEQYF.

J is TRBJ2-5 and V is TRBV30; D gene unclear. The CDR3 has 12 residues. Germline CDR1 GTSNPN, CDR2 SVGIG (reference sequence). V dropped 2 bases and J dropped 4 bases, with 8 bases sitting between them. CDR3 protein: CAWSLDVETQYF. CDR3 in DNA: TGTGCCTGGAGTCTCGATGTAGAGACCCAGTACTTC.

CDR3 protein: CAWSVQGIAGYTF. Here the CDR3 DNA reads TGTGCCTGGAGTGTCCAGGGTATCGCTGGCTACACCTTC. The chain uses TRBV30 and TRBJ1-2; perhaps TRBD1 as D (5 bases). Germline CDR1 GTSNPN, CDR2 SVGIG (reference sequence). This CDR3 is built from 13 residues. V was clipped by 0 bases and J by 7 bases, with 12 bases between them.

This clonotype has only a few counts. The V call is TRBV4-3, the J call TRBJ2-7; a possible D gene is TRBD2 (6 bases). Deletions cut 2 bases from V and 7 bases from J, with 15 bases between. Germline CDR1 reads LGHNA; CDR2 reads YSLEER. This CDR3 is built from 14 residues. Written as DNA, the CDR3 is TGCGCCAGCAGCCAACCCGGGACCGGAGGGGAGCAGTACTTC. This translates into CASSQPGTGGEQYF.

V and J are TRBV7-9 and TRBJ2-5; tentative D call: TRBD2 (5 bases). Trimming left V 6 bases short and J 3 bases short, with 11 bases between. Germline V gene lookup returns CDR1 SEHNR and CDR2 FQNEAQ (reference sequence). There are 13 residues in the CDR3. CDR3 protein: CASRAGSKETQYF. The DNA for the CDR3 is TGTGCCAGCAGGGCGGGCTCAAAAGAGACCCAGTACTTC.

The chain recombines TRBV20-1 with TRBJ2-1, with D perhaps given as TRBD1 or TRBD2 (5 bases each). Germline V CDR1 and CDR2: DFQATT, SNEGSKA (reference sequence). The CDR3 has 12 residues. Trimming pared 5 bases from V and 7 bases from J, leaving 12 bases between. The CDR3 region has the DNA TGCAGTGCTTGGGACCAGGTGAATGAGCAGTTCTTC. Translating gives CSAWDQVNEQFF.

The CDR3 DNA sequence: TGTGCCAGCAGCGTAGTATCGTCGCCCCCCCAGGAGCTGTTTTTT. Its protein product is CASSVVSSPPQELFF. The chain uses TRBV2 and TRBJ2-2, with D hard to call. V lost 6 bases, J lost 10 bases, and 21 bases lay in between. The CDR3 has 15 amino acids. Germline V gene lookup returns CDR1 SNHLY and CDR2 FYNNEI. Based on the CDR3 plus reference TRBV2 and TRBJ2-2, the full variable domain is EPEVTQTPSHQVTQMGQEVILRCVPISNHLYFYWYRQILGQKVEFLVSFYNNEISEKSEIFDDQFSVERPDGSNFTLKIRSTKLEDSAMYFCASSVVSSPPQELFFGEGSRLTVL.

This clonotype was detected ten times or more. The CDR3 DNA follows: TGTGCCAGCAGGGATGCCAGTTCTGGGGGGCATGGCTACACCTTC. Its protein is CASRDASSGGHGYTF. This chain connects TRBV6-1 to TRBJ1-2; a possible D gene is TRBD1 (6 bases). CDR1 and CDR2 (germline): MNHNS, SASEGT. The V gene lost 6 bases and the J gene lost 6 bases, with 20 bases spanning the gap. This CDR3 region has 15 residues.

V is TRBV7-8 and J is TRBJ2-3; weak D call: TRBD2 (5 bases). CDR1 SGHVS and CDR2 FQNEAQ come from the germline V gene. V was shortened by 5 bases and J by 4 bases, with 10 bases between the two germline ends. The CDR3 runs to 13 residues. The CDR3 is CASSGTSPDTQYF. The CDR3 nucleotides read TGTGCCAGCAGCGGTACTAGTCCAGATACGCAGTATTTT.